Each of the 10 T cell receptor beta chains below was sequenced from the same sample in a study of identical twins. TCRdb re-called the 5' RACE reads through MiXCR, storing one row per CDR3 protein. The data contain fewer than 250,000 distinct CDR3 sequences, roughly a tenth of them singletons. Sequencing was done on a sample of memory (CD45RO+) T cells sorted from blood. These receptors were collected from a woman between 18 and 29 years old in good health.

This clonotype was seen once. The V call is TRBV10-1, the J call TRBJ2-3; 9 nucleotides agree with TRBD2. The V gene's germline CDR1 is WNHNN and CDR2 SYGVQD (reference sequence). The CDR3 is 14 residues long. Losses at the gene ends were 6 bases for V and 3 bases for J; bases not matched to a gene: 4. The CDR3 DNA reads TGCGCCAGCAGCCGACTAGCGGTTACAGATACGCAGTATTTT. It is translated as CASSRLAVTDTQYF.

This clonotype occurred a few times. The V and J genes are TRBV30 and TRBJ2-7; weak D call: TRBD2 (6 bases). Germline V CDR1 and CDR2: GTSNPN, SVGIG (reference sequence). The germline V and J ends were trimmed by 5 bases and 4 bases, with 12 bases remaining between them. CDR3 length equals 12 residues. As DNA, the CDR3 is TGTGCCTGGGCGCCTGCGGGGTACGAGCAGTACTTC. Protein product: CAWAPAGYEQYF.

This clonotype was recorded at least ten times. V and J are TRBV15 and TRBJ2-7; 8 bases agree with TRBD2. CDR3 length equals 13 residues. V was pared by 8 bases and J by 6 bases, with 9 bases of the junction left unmatched. CDR1 is LNHNV and CDR2 is YYDKDF in the germline V gene (reference sequence). This CDR3 reads CATGTGTRGEQYF. CDR3 DNA sequence: TGTGCCACCGGCACCGGGACTAGGGGCGAGCAGTACTTC.

There are many counts of this clonotype. Here the CDR3 DNA reads TGTGCCAGCAGCCCCCCGTGGCTAAAAGAGACCCAGTACTTC. As protein: CASSPPWLKETQYF. This sequence joins TRBV11-2 and TRBJ2-5; D is undetermined. The CDR3 is made up of 14 amino acids. Per the germline V gene, CDR1 is SGHAT and CDR2 is FQNNGV. V dropped 5 bases and J dropped 3 bases, with 13 bases sitting between them.

The rearrangement links TRBV20-1 to TRBJ2-1; 9 bases agree with TRBD1. The CDR3 is 19 amino acids. V was clipped by 1 base and J by 2 bases; unmatched bases: 15. Per the germline V gene, CDR1 is DFQATT and CDR2 is SNEGSKA (reference sequence). The chain's CDR3 is CSARAGQGSVPDTYNEQFF. DNA for the CDR3: TGCAGTGCTAGAGCCGGACAGGGGTCCGTTCCCGATACCTACAATGAGCAGTTCTTC.

A word on this clonotype: A much larger clone sits a single nucleotide away, making a read error possible. The rearrangement links TRBV7-9 to TRBJ2-7, with D possibly being TRBD1 or TRBD2 (6 bases each). Trimming stripped 1 base from V and 2 bases from J, with 9 bases between. The CDR3 contains 14 residues. The germline CDR1 and CDR2 sequences are SEHNR and FQNEAQ (reference sequence). The chain's CDR3 is CASSLEGGTYEQYF. The CDR3 coding sequence is TGTGCCAGCAGCTTAGAGGGGGGAACCTACGAGCAGTACTTC.

The V call is TRBV6-1, the J call TRBJ2-3; 7 nucleotides line up with TRBD2. Trimming at V came to 4 bases and at J to 2 bases, leaving 3 bases not matched to a gene. The CDR3 has 14 amino acids. Per germline, CDR1 MNHNS and CDR2 SASEGT. CDR3 bases: TGTGCCAGCAGTGGCCTAGCGGCCACAGATACGCAGTATTTT. Its protein is CASSGLAATDTQYF.

In this sample, this clonotype turned up a few times. V is TRBV5-1 and J is TRBJ2-3; 7 nucleotides match TRBD2. V dropped 0 bases and J dropped 2; count of bases not matched to a gene: 6. The CDR3 is 16 amino acids. Germline loops: CDR1 SGHRS, CDR2 YFSETQ. The CDR3 DNA follows: TGCGCCAGCAGCTTGGATATGGGGGGGAACACAGATACGCAGTATTTT. It specifies CASSLDMGGNTDTQYF.

This clonotype was detected only a few times. The CDR3 DNA reads TGTGCCAGCAATCCGGGAACCATCACAGATACGCAGTATTTT. Encoded protein: CASNPGTITDTQYF. The chain joins TRBV5-6 to TRBJ2-3, with D perhaps matching TRBD2 (5 bases). The CDR3 is made up of 14 amino acids. The ends were cut back, 6 bases at V and 2 bases at J, with 13 bases in the middle. From germline, CDR1 is SGHDT and CDR2 YYEEEE.

This clonotype was seen only a few times. The chain couples TRBV27 to TRBJ2-1, with no clear D. The ends were cut back, 6 bases at V and 6 bases at J, with 12 bases in the middle. The CDR3 consists of 13 residues. CDR1 and CDR2 from the germline V gene are MNHEY and SMNVEV (reference sequence). This CDR3 is CASSRLPRNEQFF. Written as DNA, the CDR3 is TGTGCCAGCAGCCGACTCCCGCGCAATGAGCAGTTCTTC.